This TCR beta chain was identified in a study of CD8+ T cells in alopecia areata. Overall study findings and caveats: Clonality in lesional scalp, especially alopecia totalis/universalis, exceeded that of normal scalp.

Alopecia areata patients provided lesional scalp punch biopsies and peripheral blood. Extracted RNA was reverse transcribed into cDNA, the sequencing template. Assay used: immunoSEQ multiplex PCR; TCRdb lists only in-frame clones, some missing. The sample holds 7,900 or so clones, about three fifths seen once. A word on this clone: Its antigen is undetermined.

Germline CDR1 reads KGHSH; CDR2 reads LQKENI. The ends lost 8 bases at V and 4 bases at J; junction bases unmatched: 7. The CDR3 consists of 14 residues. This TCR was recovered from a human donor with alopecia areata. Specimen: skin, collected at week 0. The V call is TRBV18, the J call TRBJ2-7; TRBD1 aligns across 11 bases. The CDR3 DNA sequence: TGTGCCAGCCGCCCCGGGACAGGGGGTTACGAGCAGTACTTC. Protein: CASRPGTGGYEQYF. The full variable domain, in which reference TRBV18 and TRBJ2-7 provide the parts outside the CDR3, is NAGVMQNPRHLVRRRGQEARLRCSPMKGHSHVYWYRQLPEEGLKFMVYLQKENIIDESGMPKERFSAEFPKEGPSILRIQQVVRGDSAAYFCASRPGTGGYEQYFGPGTRLTVT.